The T cell receptor (beta chain) under discussion was sequenced for a study of blood T cells in healthy people across ages. This CDR3 spans 13 amino acids. The V and J ends lost 4 bases and 7 bases respectively, with 16 bases between them. In germline, CDR1 is SQVTM, CDR2 ANQGSEA. The authors isolated at least 6.5 million PBMCs per sample. Study conclusions and caveats: It was the long-lived donors that had more naive CD4+ cells and higher diversity than aged donors. The CMV status of each donor remained undetermined, and this could have confounded shifts in expanded clonotypes.

This clonotype was detected only a few times. What it binds is not known. It was with a sample-barcoded 5' primer and a J-beta primer mix that a second PCR of about 6 to 12 cycles was run. Every molecule of cDNA carried a tag from a template-switch adaptor with 12 random nucleotides. TCRdb ran MiXCR on the 5' RACE reads and lists one entry per CDR3 protein. Of some 690,000 distinct CDR3 sequences listed, 22% are singletons. The sample comprised blood. The receptor's source is a man aged 70 or older in good health. The chain is built from TRBV29-1 and TRBJ1-2, with D maybe TRBD1 (6 bases). The CDR3 protein is CSVATAGAGGYTF. In DNA, the CDR3 is TGCAGCGTTGCAACGGCGGGGGCGGGTGGCTACACCTTC.